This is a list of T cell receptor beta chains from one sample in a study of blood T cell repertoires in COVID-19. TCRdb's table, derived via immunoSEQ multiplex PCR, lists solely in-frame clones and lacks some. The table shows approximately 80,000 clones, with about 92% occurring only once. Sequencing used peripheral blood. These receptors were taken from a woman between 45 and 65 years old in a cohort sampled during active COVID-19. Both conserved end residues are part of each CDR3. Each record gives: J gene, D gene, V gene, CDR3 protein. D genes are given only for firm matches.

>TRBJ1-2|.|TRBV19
CASSPDLFLDYGYTF
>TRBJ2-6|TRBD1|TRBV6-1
CASSELTGLPSGANVLTF
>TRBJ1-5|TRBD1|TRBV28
CASRLGQTTRRPQHF
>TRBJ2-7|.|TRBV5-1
CASSAGGEQYF
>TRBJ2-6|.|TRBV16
CASSHQGSGANVLTF
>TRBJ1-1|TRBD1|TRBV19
CASSTSGGTEAFF
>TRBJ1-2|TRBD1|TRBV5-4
CASSLDRGLGGYTF
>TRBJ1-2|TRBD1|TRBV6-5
CASRPPGQGYGYTF
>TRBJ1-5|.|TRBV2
CASLGTNSNQPQHF
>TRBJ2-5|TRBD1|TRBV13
CASSLDRGETQYF
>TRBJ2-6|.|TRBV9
CASSTGASTSGANVLTF
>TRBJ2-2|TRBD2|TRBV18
CASSPSGANTGELFF
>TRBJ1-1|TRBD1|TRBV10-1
CASSEAGQPLNTEAFF
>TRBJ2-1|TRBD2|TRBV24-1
CATSDRKYGRRVSYNEQFF